The T cell receptor (beta chain) under discussion was sequenced for a study of T cells after yellow fever vaccination (dated by TCRdb to about 2019). For context, the study as a whole: Libraries from fractions with low cell numbers were prepared with the SMART-Seq v4 Ultra Low Input RNA kit. Bulk TCR alpha and beta repertoires were sequenced longitudinally to track T-cell clones before and after primary and booster YFV17D yellow fever vaccination. Two healthy male donors, one aged 18 to 30 and one aged 30 to 40 years, made up the cohort. Blood was drawn at multiple timepoints before and after primary and secondary immunization, with bulk PBMC replicates and cell subsets isolated.

Summary of the overall study and its limitations: A small fraction of clonotypes appeared in both the CD4 and CD8 compartments, likely as a result of convergent recombination. Because only two donors were included in the study, the extent to which the findings can be generalized is limited. Compared with the primary T-cell response, the secondary T-cell response was weaker but faster, peaking on day 5 rather than day 15. Most clones expanded after primary vaccination were re-detected after the booster (about 95% of CD4 and roughly 87% of CD8), suggesting broad memory maintenance. Computational filtering was needed because FACS-sorted repertoires could contain abundant contaminating clonotypes from the bulk population.

The treatment or condition label, read with the paper, signifies: live attenuated yellow fever vaccine strain. PBMCs were isolated from peripheral blood using a standard Ficoll-Paque protocol. Dynabeads CD4 and CD8 positive selection kits were used to isolate the CD4 and CD8 T-cell fractions. TriZol was used to extract RNA from bulk PBMCs, CD4 and CD8 fractions, and dextramer-positive and dextramer-negative fractions. Synthesis of TCR cDNA relied on 5'RACE template switching, a step that introduced a universal primer site along with unique molecular identifiers. Priming for cDNA synthesis came from both the TCR alpha and TCR beta constant segments. Libraries were amplified in two PCR steps, with sample barcodes and sequencing adapters added in the second step. Sequencing of the libraries was done on either Illumina HiSeq 2500 (2x100 bp) or NovaSeq (2x150 bp). For the original study's pipeline: MIGEC was used to demultiplex reads and collapse the reads into UMI consensus sequences, and MiXCR was used for V(D)J alignment. Clonotypes responding to the vaccine were identified with edgeR on replicate PBMC samples, with the criteria of FDR below 0.01 and a log2 fold change above 5 up to day 15. Bulk clonotypes were assigned CD4 or CD8 identity according to which sequenced CD4 or CD8 repertoire held them at higher abundance. The public sequencing data were trimmed at Q25 with fastp and processed into clonotypes with MiXCR by TCRdb, which kept only in-frame beta chains. Records with the same CDR3 protein are collapsed into one entry carrying the most frequent genes and DNA. For this entry, the V and J calls and clone size follow TCRdb and not the study's own pipeline. The sample profile shows around 50,000 distinct CDR3 sequences; less than 9% of them were found once. The ten largest account for 28% of the sample.

This clonotype was observed a few times. Its antigen remains unidentified. Base-call qualities are not available, and no considerably larger clone is one nucleotide away. At the junction V is shortened by 7 bases and J by 2 bases, with 12 bases in between. From a lookup of the germline V gene, CDR1 and CDR2 are MNHNS and SASEGT. From the cysteine through the phenylalanine, the CDR3 covers 14 amino acids. Just the 42-base CDR3 DNA is kept, in frame starting at base 1. Sequencing used CD8+ T cells sorted from PBMCs, obtained more than 14 days after the first yellow fever vaccination. This clonotype was sampled from a man between 18 and 35 years old who received the YFV17D yellow fever vaccine. The sequence links TRBV6-1 to TRBJ1-3; possibly the D gene is TRBD1, per 5 matching bases. The CDR3 region reads CASMIGVTGNTIYF. At the DNA level, the sequence is TGTGCCAGCATGATAGGGGTGACTGGAAACACCATATATTTT.